This is a list of T cell receptor beta chains from one sample in a study of blood T cell repertoires in COVID-19. The table came from immunoSEQ multiplex PCR; TCRdb's copy has only in-frame clones and leaves some out. Of about 300,000 clones in the sample, approximately 83% were seen once. Specimen: peripheral blood. Source of these receptors: a human donor in a cohort sampled during active COVID-19. CDR3s leave out the opening cysteine and the closing phenylalanine or tryptophan. Rows give clone size only sometimes, using once, few, many, or a class for an expanded clone.

11,TRBV19,-,TRBJ1-5,ASSWGLGQPQH
12,TRBV3-1/TRBV3-2,-,TRBJ2-6,ASSPPIGANVLT
12,TRBV19,-,TRBJ1-1,ASSMGQGWTEAF
11,TRBV5-1,-,TRBJ1-1,ASSPTLNTEAF
17,TRBV30,few,TRBJ1-2,AWSYNLLLRQGTHYGYT
14,TRBV7-2,-,TRBJ1-4,ASSTRTGGTNEKLF
13,TRBV5-6,-,TRBJ2-7,ASRQTGVPSYEQY
13,TRBV10-2,-,TRBJ2-3,ASSGTSGSTDTQY
14,TRBV19,-,TRBJ1-2,ASRGGQGSANYGYT
14,TRBV7-7,-,TRBJ2-2,ASSLEGGKATGELF
12,TRBV19,-,TRBJ2-2,ASHGRVVTGELF
13,TRBV7-9,-,TRBJ2-1,ASSSPRGTYNEQF
12,TRBV3-1/TRBV3-2,-,TRBJ1-6,ASSRRDINSPLH
10,TRBV27,-,TRBJ2-7,ASSEYGYEQY
16,TRBV19,-,TRBJ2-5,ASSGQGLITGVQETQY
15,TRBV5-1,-,TRBJ1-2,ASSLALRAGANYGYT
13,TRBV5-4,-,TRBJ2-1,ASTLGGGQYNEQF
13,TRBV3-1/TRBV3-2,-,TRBJ1-3,ASSHEGQWGNTIY
17,TRBV7-8,-,TRBJ2-7,ASSSFRGALGSSSYEQY
12,TRBV27,-,TRBJ2-7,ASREREASYEQY
14,TRBV3-1/TRBV3-2,once,TRBJ2-3,ASSLITGSGSDTQY
13,TRBV5-4,-,TRBJ1-1,ASSPEGARRLEAF
13,TRBV6-5,few,TRBJ1-4,ASRPVVGVEEKLF
13,TRBV5-1,few,TRBJ2-7,ASSQRLAESYEQY
14,TRBV4-3,-,TRBJ2-1,ASSQASGVRYNEQF